The 26 T cell receptor beta chains reported below all come from one sample, sequenced in a study of CD8 T cells in Susac syndrome. Reverse transcription of about 0.45 to 1 ug RNA was performed with random hexamers. TCRdb called the immunoSEQ multiplex PCR reads again in MiXCR, with one record for every CDR3 protein. The data show about 210,000 distinct CDR3 sequences, 95% seen once. The specimen was CD4+ T cells from PBMCs. These receptors came from a human donor with multiple sclerosis.

This chain joins TRBV27 and TRBJ1-1, with D possibly being TRBD1 (6 bases). With 6 bases removed from V and 2 bases from J, the gap between germline ends came to 13 bases. Germline CDR1 reads MNHEY; CDR2 reads SMNVEV (reference sequence). The CDR3 runs to 14 residues. The CDR3 region has the DNA TGTGCCAGCAGCGATTACAGGGAAAACACTGAAGCTTTCTTT. Translation gives CASSDYRENTEAFF.

The chain employs TRBV24-1 and TRBJ2-7; 8 positions agree with TRBD1. This CDR3 has 14 residues. The junction had 11 bases not matched to a gene; V was cut back by 7 bases and J by 7 bases. Looked up from germline, CDR1 is KGHDR and CDR2 is SFDVKD. This CDR3 is CATSPDRVYGEQYV. CDR3 coding DNA: TGTGCCACCAGCCCGGACAGGGTCTACGGGGAGCAGTACGTC.

V usage is TRBV6-6 and J usage is TRBJ2-1; 7 positions agree with TRBD2. Germline V CDR1 and CDR2: MNHNY, SVGAGI (reference sequence). J was trimmed by 8 bases and V by 5 bases; bases with no gene match: 9. The CDR3 is made up of 14 amino acids. This chain's CDR3 is CASSPSRLAHEQFF. The CDR3 coding sequence is TGTGCCAGCAGTCCTTCTCGACTAGCCCATGAGCAGTTCTTC.

There are a few counts of this clonotype. V gene TRBV24-1 combines with J gene TRBJ2-1; 7 nucleotides line up with TRBD2. From germline, CDR1 is KGHDR and CDR2 SFDVKD. CDR3 length: 14 amino acids. The ends lost 9 bases at V and 9 bases at J; junction bases unmatched: 13. CDR3 protein: CATGAGEPGGEQFF. CDR3 nucleotide sequence: TGTGCCACCGGCGCGGGGGAACCGGGGGGTGAGCAGTTCTTC.

The count of this clonotype is one. The chain couples TRBV15 to TRBJ1-1; D call uncertain. Germline CDR1 reads LNHNV; CDR2 reads YYDKDF (reference sequence). The CDR3 runs to 12 residues. V gave up 0 bases and J gave up 10 bases, with 9 bases separating them. The CDR3 reads CATSRDGYGAFF. The CDR3 DNA follows: TGTGCCACCAGCAGAGATGGGTATGGAGCTTTCTTT.

The chain combines TRBV30 with TRBJ1-1; 7 bases match TRBD1. This CDR3 region has 14 residues. Trimming cost V 4 bases and J 0 bases; bases outside gene matches: 5. Looked up from germline, CDR1 is GTSNPN and CDR2 is SVGIG (reference sequence). CDR3 nucleotide sequence: TGTGCCTGGAATCGGGACAGCTTGAACACTGAAGCTTTCTTT. This gives the protein CAWNRDSLNTEAFF.

This sequence joins TRBV10-3 and TRBJ2-1, with 9 nucleotides matching TRBD2. The CDR3 is 15 residues long. J lost 6 bases, V lost 2 bases, and 5 bases had no gene match. Germline CDR1 ENHRY, CDR2 SYGVKD. CDR3 amino acids: CAISERAGGRNEQFF. CDR3 DNA: TGTGCCATCAGTGAGAGGGCGGGGGGGCGCAATGAGCAGTTCTTC.

The rearrangement links TRBV9 to TRBJ2-1; 12 bases fit TRBD1. Trimming cost V 3 bases and J 7 bases; bases outside gene matches: 8. This CDR3 region has 16 residues. Germline CDR1 and CDR2: SGDLS and YYNGEE. The CDR3 bases are TGTGCCAGCAGCGAGGGACAGGGGGCGATAGGTAATGAGCAGTTCTTC. Protein sequence: CASSEGQGAIGNEQFF.

The chain employs TRBV7-2 and TRBJ1-2; D is uncertain. V shed 1 base and J shed 4 bases, with 7 bases lying between them. CDR1 and CDR2 from the germline V gene are SGHTA and FQGNSA. The CDR3 contains 13 residues. The CDR3 DNA is TGTGCCAGCAGCTTAGAAGGCCTCTATGGCTACACCTTC. Translation: CASSLEGLYGYTF.

The rearrangement uses TRBV25-1 and TRBJ1-1, with TRBD1 identical over 7 bases. J lost 7 bases, V lost 4 bases, and 3 bases had no gene match. The CDR3 extends over 12 amino acids. Germline loops: CDR1 MGHDK, CDR2 SYGVNS. This chain's CDR3 is CASSGGTDEAFF. In nucleotides, the CDR3 is TGTGCCAGCAGTGGAGGGACAGATGAAGCTTTCTTT.

The gene calls are TRBV5-6 and TRBJ1-2, with a possible D match to TRBD1 (5 bases). Trimming removed 0 bases from V and 4 bases from J, with 13 bases in between. In germline, CDR1 is SGHDT, CDR2 YYEEEE. The CDR3 spans 15 residues. The CDR3 reads CASSLVAGRPYGYTF. CDR3 nucleotide sequence: TGTGCCAGCAGCTTGGTGGCAGGGCGGCCCTATGGCTACACCTTC.

CDR3 sequence reads: CASSQRLAADQETQYF. The CDR3 bases are TGTGCCAGCAGCCAACGACTAGCGGCCGACCAAGAGACCCAGTACTTC. The chain combines TRBV3-1 with TRBJ2-5, with 9 bases fitting TRBD2. Trimming at V came to 2 bases and at J to 0 bases, leaving 4 bases not matched to a gene. Germline assignment: CDR1 LGHDT and CDR2 YNNKEL (reference sequence). The length of the CDR3 is 16 residues.

V gene TRBV7-9 combines with J gene TRBJ1-6; D is perhaps TRBD1 (5 bases). The germline gives CDR1 SEHNR, CDR2 FQNEAQ (reference sequence). The ends were cut back, 6 bases at V and 5 bases at J, with 11 bases in the middle. The CDR3 sequence is 14 residues long. The CDR3 region is CASSGDANNSPLHF. DNA for the CDR3: TGTGCCAGCAGTGGGGACGCGAATAATTCACCCCTCCACTTT.

V and J are TRBV5-6 and TRBJ1-1; no reliable D call. The V and J ends lost 4 bases and 0 bases respectively, with 7 bases between them. Germline V gene data show CDR1 as SGHDT and CDR2 as YYEEEE. This CDR3 is 13 amino acids long. The CDR3 protein is CASSNGLNTEAFF. The CDR3 DNA follows: TGTGCCAGCAGCAACGGACTGAACACTGAAGCTTTCTTT.

This chain uses TRBV20-1 with TRBJ2-3, with 7 bases lining up with TRBD1. J gave up 1 base and V 3 bases, and 4 bases lay outside the gene matches. The CDR3 is made up of 14 amino acids. Germline CDR1 is DFQATT and CDR2 is SNEGSKA (reference sequence). In nucleotides, the CDR3 is TGCAGTGCTAGTCCCGGGACAGGCACAGATACGCAGTATTTT. Its protein is CSASPGTGTDTQYF.

J is TRBJ1-5 and V is TRBV2; the D is unclear. This CDR3 comprises 14 residues. CDR1 and CDR2 (germline): SNHLY, FYNNEI. V gave up 4 bases and J gave up 4 bases, with 11 bases separating them. The CDR3 region is CASSVASSNQPQHF. CDR3 bases: TGTGCCAGCAGTGTAGCCTCCTCGAATCAGCCCCAGCATTTT. The entire variable domain, with the rest obtained from reference TRBV2 and TRBJ1-5, is as follows: EPEVTQTPSHQVTQMGQEVILRCVPISNHLYFYWYRQILGQKVEFLVSFYNNEISEKSEIFDDQFSVERPDGSNFTLKIRSTKLEDSAMYFCASSVASSNQPQHFGDGTRLSIL.

This chain links TRBV29-1 with TRBJ2-1; D may be TRBD1 (5 bases). Trimming left V 1 base short and J 10 bases short, with 14 bases between. Germline assignment: CDR1 SQVTM and CDR2 ANQGSEA. CDR3 size: 13 residues. In nucleotides, the CDR3 is TGCAGCGTTGAAGTGGTCAGGGTAGGGGAGCAGTTCTTC. Translating it yields CSVEVVRVGEQFF.

V usage is TRBV30 and J usage is TRBJ2-1; 7 nucleotides line up with TRBD1. Trimming at V came to 2 bases and at J to 4 bases, leaving 2 bases not matched to a gene. The CDR3 runs 13 residues. CDR1 GTSNPN and CDR2 SVGIG come from the germline V gene (reference sequence). CDR3 in amino acids: CAWSRDSYNEQFF. DNA for the CDR3: TGTGCCTGGAGTCGGGACAGTTACAATGAGCAGTTCTTC.

The chain carries TRBV20-1 and TRBJ1-1; D unresolved. The germline V gene has CDR1 DFQATT and CDR2 SNEGSKA (reference sequence). Trimming left V 0 bases short and J 7 bases short, with 6 bases between. The CDR3 is 11 residues long. The CDR3 nucleotides are TGCAGTGCTAGAGATCCAGATGAAGCTTTCTTT. It translates to CSARDPDEAFF.

The chain joins TRBV23-1 to TRBJ2-7, with TRBD1 identical over 9 bases. TRBV23-1 is known as an ORF, though its function is uncertain. This CDR3 has 17 residues. Trimming removed 0 bases from V and 4 bases from J; junction bases left unmatched: 10. CDR3 sequence reads: CASSQSGLGTGTYEQYV. CDR3 coding DNA: TGCGCCAGCAGTCAATCGGGGTTAGGGACAGGGACTTACGAGCAGTACGTC.

The V and J genes are TRBV6-1 and TRBJ2-3, with 8 positions matching TRBD2. Trimming cost V 5 bases and J 0 bases; bases outside gene matches: 10. Germline CDR1 reads MNHNS; CDR2 reads SASEGT. This CDR3 is built from 17 residues. CDR3 sequence: CASSPSPRGGSTDTQYF. CDR3 nucleotides: TGTGCCAGCAGTCCCTCCCCTCGCGGGGGGAGCACAGATACGCAGTATTTT.

The chain links TRBV5-4 to TRBJ2-1; D is undetermined. The germline V gene encodes CDR1 SGHNT and CDR2 YYREEE (reference sequence). CDR3 length: 14 residues. Trimming left V 4 bases short and J 9 bases short, with 17 bases between. The chain's CDR3 is CASSVSVGSAEQFF. The CDR3 DNA follows: TGTGCCAGCAGCGTGTCCGTAGGATCTGCTGAGCAGTTCTTC.

The chain combines TRBV20-1 with TRBJ1-5, with no clear D. Per germline, CDR1 DFQATT and CDR2 SNEGSKA (reference sequence). This CDR3 region has 14 residues. V was cut by 5 bases and J by 4 bases, with 15 bases left in between. Written as DNA, the CDR3 is TGCAGTGCTGTGCGAGGTCAGGCGAATCAGCCCCAGCATTTT. Protein product: CSAVRGQANQPQHF.

The chain is built from TRBV11-1 and TRBJ2-1; D is undetermined. This CDR3 has 14 amino acids. CDR1 and CDR2 (germline): SGHAT, FQDESV (reference sequence). The V gene lost 5 bases and the J gene lost 2 bases, with 10 bases spanning the gap. The CDR3 region is CASSTGRAYNEQFF. The CDR3 DNA reads as TGTGCCAGCAGCACCGGACGGGCCTACAATGAGCAGTTCTTC.

The chain recombines TRBV12-3 or TRBV12-4 with TRBJ1-6; D not certain. V was clipped by 3 bases and J by 9 bases, with 3 bases between them. The CDR3 consists of 11 residues. CDR3 amino acids: CASSFGSPLHF. CDR3 bases: TGTGCCAGCAGTTTTGGTTCACCCCTCCACTTT.

V is TRBV20-1 and J is TRBJ2-3; 9 bases fit TRBD2. Germline V CDR1 and CDR2: DFQATT, SNEGSKA (reference sequence). Trimming removed 2 bases from V and 4 bases from J; junction bases left unmatched: 13. The CDR3 consists of 17 residues. CDR3: CSARQPLSGGPPDTQYF. The CDR3 DNA reads TGCAGTGCTAGACAACCCTTAAGCGGGGGGCCCCCAGATACGCAGTATTTT.